Below are 25 T cell receptor beta chains sequenced from a single sample in a study of cytomegalovirus exposure and HLA in healthy donors. Only in-frame clones appear in the TCRdb table, and some are missing; sequencing was by immunoSEQ multiplex PCR. Here the sample spans around 160,000 clones, 75% to 95% being singletons. Input material: PBMCs. These receptors came from a woman between 18 and 29 years old in good health and CMV-seropositive.

CDR3 DNA: TGTGCCAGCAGTTATGACAGGGGTAGGAGCTCTGGGGCCAACGTCCTGACTTTC. This gives the protein CASSYDRGRSSGANVLTF. The V gene is TRBV2, the J gene TRBJ2-6, with 8 bases aligning to TRBD1. Germline V gives CDR1 SNHLY, CDR2 FYNNEI. With V trimmed by 5 bases and J by 0 bases, 9 bases remained unmatched. CDR3 size: 18 residues.

This chain connects TRBV6-5 to TRBJ2-7; D call uncertain. Trimming left V 3 bases short and J 3 bases short, with 15 bases between. Germline V gene lookup returns CDR1 MNHEY and CDR2 SVGAGI. There are 15 residues in the CDR3. CDR3 loop: CASSYAPTVNYEQYF. The DNA for the CDR3 is TGTGCCAGCAGTTATGCGCCTACGGTTAACTACGAGCAGTACTTC.

The chain combines TRBV5-1 with TRBJ1-2; 8 nucleotides agree with TRBD1. The CDR3 length is 15 residues. Germline-derived CDR1 and CDR2 are SGHRS and YFSETQ. V shed 4 bases, J shed 0 bases, and the junction held 5 bases outside the gene matches. The CDR3 coding sequence is TGCGCCAGCAGCGGGGGGGACAGGCCTAACTATGGCTACACCTTC. This codes for CASSGGDRPNYGYTF.

The V call is TRBV11-1, the J call TRBJ2-7; 7 bases align to TRBD2. The ends lost 3 bases at V and 6 bases at J; junction bases unmatched: 8. Germline lookup yields CDR1 SGHAT and CDR2 FQDESV (reference sequence). This CDR3 is 14 amino acids long. This chain's CDR3 is CASSLKSGGSEQYF. The CDR3 DNA follows: TGTGCCAGCAGCTTGAAGTCCGGGGGGAGCGAGCAGTACTTC.

The rearrangement joins TRBV18 to TRBJ2-1; 11 bases are a match to TRBD2. The germline V gene encodes CDR1 KGHSH and CDR2 LQKENI. With 3 bases clipped from V and 7 bases from J, the junction kept 2 bases outside the gene matches. The CDR3 sequence is 14 residues long. This CDR3 reads CASSPRTSGNEQFF. The CDR3 nucleotides read TGTGCCAGCTCACCCCGGACTAGCGGGAATGAGCAGTTCTTC.

The V gene is TRBV20-1, the J gene TRBJ2-1; D unclear. V lost 4 bases and J lost 5, with 3 bases in between. This CDR3 is 10 amino acids long. Germline values: CDR1 DFQATT, CDR2 SNEGSKA (reference sequence). The CDR3 DNA is TGCAGTGCTACCGACAATGAGCAGTTCTTC. Amino acid sequence: CSATDNEQFF.

V and J are TRBV2 and TRBJ1-6; no reliable D call. Germline CDR1 and CDR2: SNHLY and FYNNEI. There are 15 residues in the CDR3. The germline V and J ends were trimmed by 7 bases and 5 bases, with 15 bases remaining between them. CDR3 in amino acids: CASTFWRADNSPLHF. In nucleotides, the CDR3 is TGTGCCAGCACCTTTTGGCGGGCTGATAATTCACCCCTCCACTTT. Supplemented by reference TRBV2 and TRBJ1-6, the full variable domain reads EPEVTQTPSHQVTQMGQEVILRCVPISNHLYFYWYRQILGQKVEFLVSFYNNEISEKSEIFDDQFSVERPDGSNFTLKIRSTKLEDSAMYFCASTFWRADNSPLHFGNGTRLTVT.

The chain combines TRBV18 with TRBJ1-2; 7 bases match TRBD1. CDR3 length: 18 amino acids. Germline-derived CDR1 and CDR2 are KGHSH and LQKENI. The V segment lost 3 bases and the J segment 5 bases; nucleotides outside the gene matches: 18. This chain's CDR3 is CASSPEGTAAGSFYGYTF. CDR3 nucleotide sequence: TGTGCCAGCTCACCTGAAGGGACAGCGGCCGGTTCATTTTATGGCTACACCTTC.

This rearrangement joins TRBV7-6 to TRBJ2-3; 9 nucleotides match TRBD2. CDR1 and CDR2 (germline): SGHVS, FNYEAQ. V trimming: 0 bases; J trimming: 2 bases; junction bases outside the gene matches: 6. The CDR3 consists of 17 residues. The CDR3 here is CASSLAVAGAFTDTQYF. In DNA, the CDR3 is TGTGCCAGCAGCTTAGCCGTAGCGGGGGCCTTCACAGATACGCAGTATTTT.

The chain combines TRBV5-5 with TRBJ1-2; the D gene is possibly TRBD1 (6 bases). The CDR3 runs 17 residues. The V end was cut by 4 bases, the J end by 6 bases, with 25 bases between. Germline CDR1 reads SGHKS; CDR2 reads YYEKEE (reference sequence). Written as DNA, the CDR3 is TGTGCCAGCAGCGGAATACCCCTTCCCAGGGGCGACCATGGCTACACCTTC. Protein sequence: CASSGIPLPRGDHGYTF.

This chain connects TRBV6-5 to TRBJ1-1; weak D call: TRBD1 (6 bases). The CDR3 contains 13 residues. Germline loops: CDR1 MNHEY, CDR2 SVGAGI. The V end was cut by 8 bases, the J end by 1 base, with 11 bases between. The DNA of the CDR3 is TGTGCCAGCTCCCCAGGGGCGAACACTGAAGCTTTCTTT. Translation gives CASSPGANTEAFF.

The J gene is TRBJ2-7, the V gene TRBV4-3, with D tentatively TRBD1 (6 bases). The CDR3 runs to 14 residues. The V end was cut by 0 bases, the J end by 3 bases, with 9 bases between. From germline, CDR1 is LGHNA and CDR2 YSLEER. DNA for the CDR3: TGCGCCAGCAGCCAAGAGACAGGATACTACGAGCAGTACTTC. It is translated as CASSQETGYYEQYF.

The chain carries TRBV18 and TRBJ2-5; TRBD1 is a possible D gene (6 bases). CDR3 size: 15 residues. The V end was cut by 2 bases, the J end by 2 bases, with 12 bases between. Germline lookup yields CDR1 KGHSH and CDR2 LQKENI. This CDR3 reads CASSPTGTLQETQYF. The CDR3 DNA is TGTGCCAGCTCACCAACCGGGACACTTCAAGAGACCCAGTACTTC.

V usage is TRBV18 and J usage is TRBJ2-3, with 8 nucleotides matching TRBD2. The junction had 8 bases not matched to a gene; V was cut back by 3 bases and J by 3 bases. The CDR3 loop spans 16 amino acids. Germline V lookup: CDR1 KGHSH, CDR2 LQKENI. The CDR3 nucleotides read TGTGCCAGCTCACCTAGAGCGGGAGTGGGAACAGATACGCAGTATTTT. Translation: CASSPRAGVGTDTQYF.

CDR3 sequence: CASSTSGEGTDTQYF. CDR3 DNA: TGTGCCAGCTCGACTAGCGGGGAGGGCACAGATACGCAGTATTTT. The V gene is TRBV28, the J gene TRBJ2-3; the match to TRBD2 covers 11 bases. Germline V gene data show CDR1 as MDHEN and CDR2 as SYDVKM. The length of the CDR3 is 15 residues. After removal of 8 bases from V and 1 base from J, the junction contained 5 bases not matched to a gene.

The genes are TRBV28 and TRBJ2-3, with TRBD2 identical over 8 bases. Germline values: CDR1 MDHEN, CDR2 SYDVKM. The CDR3 extends over 17 amino acids. The V and J ends lost 5 bases and 2 bases, in that order; junction bases with no gene match: 12. This CDR3 reads CASSLFPRLALTDTQYF. CDR3 DNA: TGTGCCAGCAGTCTCTTTCCGCGACTAGCGCTCACAGATACGCAGTATTTT.

The rearrangement uses TRBV7-9 and TRBJ2-7; D is possibly TRBD2 (6 bases). Looked up from germline, CDR1 is SEHNR and CDR2 is FQNEAQ (reference sequence). The V end lost 1 base, the J end lost 0 bases, and 10 bases lay between the germline ends. The CDR3 covers 15 residues. The CDR3: CASSLGDGGSYEQYF. In nucleotides, the CDR3 is TGTGCCAGCAGCTTAGGGGACGGGGGCTCCTACGAGCAGTACTTC.

Here the CDR3 reads CASTSGGGEQYF. In nucleotides, the CDR3 is TGTGCCAGCACTAGCGGGGGTGGGGAGCAGTACTTC. The chain carries TRBV27 and TRBJ2-7; 10 positions agree with TRBD2. Germline V lookup: CDR1 MNHEY, CDR2 SMNVEV (reference sequence). The ends lost 7 bases at V and 7 bases at J; junction bases unmatched: 4. The CDR3 spans 12 residues.

The V gene is TRBV29-1, the J gene TRBJ2-3; D perhaps matches TRBD2 (6 bases). With 4 bases removed from V and 1 base from J, the gap between germline ends came to 9 bases. The CDR3 has 13 residues. Germline CDR1 is SQVTM and CDR2 is ANQGSEA. CDR3 protein: CSVVGLRTDTQYF. In DNA, the CDR3 is TGCAGCGTTGTGGGACTTCGCACAGATACGCAGTATTTT.

This sequence joins TRBV2 and TRBJ2-7, with a tentative D call TRBD1 (5 bases). Trimming took off 6 bases at V and 1 base at J, with 10 bases between the two ends. CDR3 size: 13 residues. From germline, CDR1 is SNHLY and CDR2 FYNNEI. CDR3 loop: CASRPQGSYEQYF. The CDR3 DNA follows: TGTGCCAGCAGACCCCAGGGTTCCTACGAGCAGTACTTC.

The chain employs TRBV15 and TRBJ2-7, with D perhaps matching TRBD1 (6 bases). Trimming cost V 4 bases and J 0 bases, with 13 bases left between them. Germline CDR1 and CDR2: LNHNV and YYDKDF (reference sequence). This CDR3 spans 15 amino acids. The CDR3 DNA sequence: TGTGCCACCAGCAAGACTTGGACAGACTCCTACGAGCAGTACTTC. Encoded protein: CATSKTWTDSYEQYF.

The chain employs TRBV5-4 and TRBJ2-3; 8 bases align to TRBD2. This CDR3 region has 16 residues. V was pared by 1 base and J by 0 bases, with 4 bases of the junction left unmatched. Germline V CDR1 and CDR2: SGHNT, YYREEE (reference sequence). The CDR3 loop reads CASSLIGGGSTDTQYF. CDR3 DNA sequence: TGTGCCAGCAGCTTGATCGGCGGGGGGAGCACAGATACGCAGTATTTT.

The CDR3 DNA reads as TGTGCCAGCTTTGGTGGGGCCGCTTATAGCAATCAGCCCCAGCATTTT. Its translation: CASFGGAAYSNQPQHF. The rearrangement uses TRBV7-3 and TRBJ1-5; D may be TRBD1 (5 bases). The length of the CDR3 is 16 residues. Germline V gene data show CDR1 as SGHTA and CDR2 as FQGTGA. Trimming took 8 bases from V and 0 from J, leaving 17 bases between them.

The chain links TRBV11-2 to TRBJ1-4; D may be TRBD1 (6 bases). Germline V gives CDR1 SGHAT, CDR2 FQNNGV. The germline V and J ends were trimmed by 5 bases and 7 bases, with 14 bases remaining between them. CDR3 length equals 14 residues. CDR3 region: CASSPVNRAEKLFF. The CDR3 DNA sequence: TGTGCCAGCAGCCCAGTCAACAGGGCTGAAAAACTGTTTTTT.

The chain links TRBV12-5 to TRBJ1-1; TRBD1 matches at 9 bases. CDR1 is LGHNT, CDR2 FRNRAP, per germline. V lost 4 bases, J lost 2 bases, and 11 bases stayed unmatched. The CDR3 extends over 17 amino acids. Here the CDR3 reads CASGSDRGITPNTEAFF. CDR3 bases: TGTGCTAGTGGTTCGGACAGGGGAATCACCCCCAACACTGAAGCTTTCTTT.